The next 30 T cell receptor beta chains were all read from a single sample in a study of shared clonotypes between healthy human individuals. Data came from immunoSEQ multiplex PCR; TCRdb stores just in-frame clones and leaves some out. The data hold over a million clones, with 78% observed a single time. The sequenced material came from memory CD4+ T cells from PBMCs. The subset denotes: CD45RA-negative fraction. These receptors all come from a man aged 18 to 29 in good health. Some clones in this sample may be carry-over from other donors' samples.

This chain links TRBV15 with TRBJ2-7, with TRBD1 as a possible D gene (6 bases). V shed 2 bases and J shed 5 bases, with 10 bases lying between them. The CDR3 consists of 13 residues. Per germline, CDR1 LNHNV and CDR2 YYDKDF (reference sequence). The CDR3 DNA follows: TGTGCCACCAGCAGAAACGGACAGAACGAGCAGTACTTC. Translating gives CATSRNGQNEQYF.

This clone has ten or more counts. The V call is TRBV10-1, the J call TRBJ2-2; the D gene could be TRBD1 or TRBD2 (5 bases each). The CDR3 length is 16 residues. V lost 0 bases, J lost 8 bases, and 16 bases lay in between. The germline gives CDR1 WNHNN, CDR2 SYGVQD (reference sequence). CDR3 sequence (DNA): TGCGCCAGCAGTGAGTCGGGGGATATTGTGGAAGGGGAGCTGTTTTTT. This translates into CASSESGDIVEGELFF.

The V and J genes are TRBV10-3 and TRBJ2-7, with D possibly called TRBD1 or TRBD2 (5 bases each). Germline V gene lookup returns CDR1 ENHRY and CDR2 SYGVKD. V lost 6 bases, J lost 6 bases, and 18 bases lay in between. The length of the CDR3 is 14 residues. The chain's CDR3 is CAISDKGPDGEQYF. CDR3 bases: TGTGCCATCAGCGACAAGGGACCGGATGGCGAGCAGTACTTC.

V is TRBV12-5 and J is TRBJ2-6; D call uncertain. Trimming cost V 1 base and J 0 bases, with 4 bases left between them. In germline, CDR1 is LGHNT, CDR2 FRNRAP. This CDR3 contains 15 residues. This CDR3 reads CASGLGNSGANVLTF. The CDR3 bases are TGTGCTAGTGGTTTGGGGAACTCTGGGGCCAACGTCCTGACTTTC.

As DNA, the CDR3 is TGTGCCAGCAGTGTCGGACAAGCTAATGAAAAACTGTTTTTT. This encodes CASSVGQANEKLFF. The chain employs TRBV28 and TRBJ1-4; tentative D call: TRBD1 (5 bases). The CDR3 contains 14 residues. In germline, CDR1 is MDHEN, CDR2 SYDVKM. Trimming shortened V by 5 bases and J by 3 bases, and 10 bases separated the two germline ends.

The rearrangement joins TRBV7-9 to TRBJ2-5; possible D gene TRBD2, 5 bases. The CDR3 covers 13 residues. Per the germline V gene, CDR1 is SEHNR and CDR2 is FQNEAQ (reference sequence). Trimming shortened V by 2 bases and J by 5 bases, and 9 bases separated the two germline ends. CDR3 amino acids: CASSLTGWETQYF. In DNA form, the CDR3 reads TGTGCCAGCAGCTTAACGGGGTGGGAGACCCAGTACTTC.

The chain has TRBV14 and TRBJ2-7; no clear D gene. V was cut by 6 bases and J by 0 bases, with 15 bases left in between. The CDR3 is made up of 15 amino acids. CDR1 and CDR2 from the germline V gene are SGHDN and FVKESK. CDR3 loop: CASSPLGYGSYEQYF. CDR3 in DNA: TGTGCCAGCAGTCCCCTCGGGTATGGCTCCTACGAGCAGTACTTC.

This clone appeared a few times. The J gene is TRBJ2-7, the V gene TRBV11-1, with D perhaps matching TRBD2 (7 bases). CDR1 and CDR2 (germline): SGHAT, FQDESV (reference sequence). This CDR3 is built from 14 residues. Trimming shortened V by 6 bases and J by 7 bases, and 19 bases separated the two germline ends. The CDR3 region is CASRFGGRMGEQYF. The CDR3 nucleotides are TGTGCCAGCAGATTCGGGGGGCGCATGGGGGAGCAGTACTTC.

About this clone itself: Given a much more abundant clone one base away, this may be a read error. The rearrangement uses TRBV5-5 and TRBJ1-2; 7 bases are shared with TRBD1. Trimming at V came to 4 bases and at J to 4 bases, leaving 1 base not matched to a gene. Germline CDR1 SGHKS, CDR2 YYEKEE (reference sequence). The CDR3 sequence is 12 residues long. The CDR3 sequence is CASSRDSYGYTF. In nucleotides, the CDR3 is TGTGCCAGCAGCCGGGACAGCTATGGCTACACCTTC.

The rearrangement links TRBV9 to TRBJ2-3; either TRBD1 or TRBD2 may supply D (6 bases each). The V end was cut by 0 bases, the J end by 5 bases, with 10 bases between. The CDR3 sequence is 14 residues long. Germline V gene lookup returns CDR1 SGDLS and CDR2 YYNGEE. CDR3 in DNA: TGTGCCAGCAGCGTAGAGGAGGGGGTAGATACGCAGTATTTT. Protein sequence: CASSVEEGVDTQYF.

The V call is TRBV7-9, the J call TRBJ1-1, with a possible D match to TRBD1 (6 bases). This CDR3 region has 16 residues. CDR1 and CDR2 from the germline V gene are SEHNR and FQNEAQ (reference sequence). Trimming shortened V by 6 bases and J by 2 bases, and 19 bases separated the two germline ends. This chain's CDR3 is CASRTVRGTANTEAFF. CDR3 sequence (DNA): TGTGCCAGCAGGACAGTCAGGGGCACAGCCAACACTGAAGCTTTCTTT.

This rearrangement joins TRBV5-5 to TRBJ1-1, with D tentatively TRBD1 (5 bases). CDR3 size: 13 residues. V was pared by 2 bases and J by 6 bases, with 11 bases between. From germline, CDR1 is SGHKS and CDR2 YYEKEE (reference sequence). The CDR3 here is CASSFAREAEAFF. CDR3 bases: TGTGCCAGCAGCTTCGCCAGGGAAGCTGAAGCTTTCTTT.

This clone came up a few times. J is TRBJ1-2 and V is TRBV28; the D is unclear. V was pared by 3 bases and J by 8 bases, with 7 bases between. Germline V gene lookup returns CDR1 MDHEN and CDR2 SYDVKM. This CDR3 is built from 11 residues. The CDR3 DNA follows: TGTGCCAGCAGTTTGACGAGAGGCTACACCTTC. This gives the protein CASSLTRGYTF.

As concerns this clone: Other DNA sequences from this sample encode an identical CDR3 as well. V usage is TRBV11-1 and J usage is TRBJ2-7; TRBD1 matches at 10 bases. The germline V gene has CDR1 SGHAT and CDR2 FQDESV (reference sequence). The junction had 4 bases not matched to a gene; V was cut back by 3 bases and J by 2 bases. The CDR3 totals 15 residues. The CDR3 DNA sequence: TGTGCCAGCAGCTTGGGGGACAGGGGTACCTACGAGCAGTACTTC. This encodes CASSLGDRGTYEQYF.

This chain joins TRBV18 and TRBJ2-4, with D possibly matching TRBD2 (6 bases). The V gene lost 1 base and the J gene lost 9 bases, with 13 bases spanning the gap. Germline V gene data show CDR1 as KGHSH and CDR2 as LQKENI. This CDR3 has 14 amino acids. The CDR3 region is CASSPRRGDGIQYF. The CDR3 bases are TGTGCCAGCTCACCACGGCGGGGTGACGGCATTCAGTACTTC.

This clone was seen only once. V and J are TRBV30 and TRBJ2-3; D ambiguous. The CDR3 contains 15 residues. Trimming took off 1 base at V and 2 bases at J, with 13 bases between the two ends. Per the germline V gene, CDR1 is GTSNPN and CDR2 is SVGIG (reference sequence). CDR3 nucleotide sequence: TGTGCCTGGAGTGGGGCCGGTGGTTACACAGATACGCAGTATTTT. It is translated as CAWSGAGGYTDTQYF.

The CDR3 spells CASSLKRRFSYNEQFF. The CDR3 DNA reads as TGTGCCAGCAGCTTAAAACGCAGGTTCTCCTACAATGAGCAGTTCTTC. The genes are TRBV7-3 and TRBJ2-1; no definite D call. The CDR3 extends over 16 amino acids. The V end lost 1 base, the J end lost 0 bases, and 10 bases lay between the germline ends. The germline gives CDR1 SGHTA, CDR2 FQGTGA.

Concerning this clone itself: Distinct nucleotide sequences in the sample also encode this CDR3. V is TRBV11-3 and J is TRBJ2-1; 7 positions agree with TRBD2. This CDR3 region has 15 residues. The ends lost 3 bases at V and 2 bases at J; junction bases unmatched: 4. Germline CDR1 and CDR2: SGHNT and YENEEA. The CDR3 loop is CASSLGGSTYNEQFF. DNA of the CDR3: TGTGCCAGCAGCTTGGGCGGGAGCACCTACAATGAGCAGTTCTTC.

The gene calls are TRBV5-1 and TRBJ2-1, with D perhaps given as TRBD1 or TRBD2 (5 bases each). Trimming cost V 4 bases and J 6 bases, with 14 bases left between them. In germline, CDR1 is SGHRS, CDR2 YFSETQ. The CDR3 contains 14 residues. The CDR3 region has the DNA TGCGCCAGCAGCCGGGACGTATCGGGCAATGAGCAGTTCTTC. Protein sequence: CASSRDVSGNEQFF.

This clone was counted between two and nine times. The chain links TRBV23-1 to TRBJ1-1; D perhaps matches TRBD1 (5 bases). TRBV23-1 is recorded as an ORF, its role being uncertain. V lost 0 bases, J lost 1 base, and 18 bases lay in between. The CDR3 is 18 amino acids. The CDR3 nucleotides are TGCGCCAGCAGTCAATCGGTCAGGGCGCTCCTCGGGAACACTGAAGCTTTCTTT. This gives the protein CASSQSVRALLGNTEAFF.

The chain carries TRBV5-4 and TRBJ2-2; 7 bases are shared with TRBD1. Germline assignment: CDR1 SGHNT and CDR2 YYREEE (reference sequence). With V trimmed by 4 bases and J by 5 bases, 5 bases remained unmatched. The CDR3 is 14 amino acids. The CDR3 coding sequence is TGTGCCAGCAGCCAGACAGGGAGTACCGGGGAGCTGTTTTTT. It encodes CASSQTGSTGELFF.

The chain couples TRBV5-1 to TRBJ2-2; D not resolved. The CDR3 covers 13 residues. Deletions cut 6 bases from V and 6 bases from J, with 12 bases between. Per the germline V gene, CDR1 is SGHRS and CDR2 is YFSETQ. The CDR3: CASTEPSAGELFF. CDR3 DNA: TGCGCCAGCACCGAACCGAGCGCCGGGGAGCTGTTTTTT.

The rearrangement joins TRBV19 to TRBJ1-2; D is ambiguous. Germline V gene sequence: CDR1 LNHDA, CDR2 SQIVND (reference sequence). V gave up 6 bases and J gave up 4 bases, with 21 bases separating them. CDR3 length equals 16 residues. The CDR3 bases are TGTGCCAGTAGCGGACCCCGGATGCGGGCTAGCTATGGCTACACCTTC. Translated: CASSGPRMRASYGYTF.

CDR3 sequence (DNA): TGTGCCAGCACTATCTGGGAGGGGAACACCATATATTTT. Protein sequence: CASTIWEGNTIYF. The rearrangement links TRBV6-6 to TRBJ1-3; weak D call: TRBD1 (5 bases). The CDR3 spans 13 residues. Between the trimmed V and J ends, which lost 7 bases and 7 bases, there was a span of 14 bases. The germline V gene has CDR1 MNHNY and CDR2 SVGAGI (reference sequence).

The DNA of the CDR3 is TGTGCCATCAGTGAGGAAAGCGTATATGGCTACACCTTC. The encoded protein is CAISEESVYGYTF. The genes are TRBV10-3 and TRBJ1-2; no clear D. V gave up 2 bases and J gave up 5 bases, with 9 bases separating them. Germline V gene sequence: CDR1 ENHRY, CDR2 SYGVKD. This CDR3 comprises 13 residues.

This clone was seen a handful of times. This chain connects TRBV6-6 to TRBJ2-7, with 8 bases identical to TRBD2. The V gene end was trimmed by 6 bases and the J gene end by 6 bases; junction bases not matched to a gene: 10. Germline lookup yields CDR1 MNHNY and CDR2 SVGAGI (reference sequence). This CDR3 region has 14 residues. CDR3 nucleotides: TGTGCCAGCAGAGAGCGGGAGAGATTTCGCGAGCAGTACTTC. Translation: CASRERERFREQYF.

The rearrangement uses TRBV18 and TRBJ1-5, with a possible D match to TRBD1 (5 bases). Germline assignment: CDR1 KGHSH and CDR2 LQKENI. The CDR3 is 14 residues long. Trimming took 4 bases from V and 5 from J, leaving 12 bases between them. The CDR3 DNA follows: TGTGCCAGCTCACACCGGGACGGGGATCAGCCCCAGCATTTT. Translated: CASSHRDGDQPQHF.

The chain is built from TRBV10-3 and TRBJ2-2, with D possibly being TRBD1 or TRBD2 (5 bases each). Trimming stripped 3 bases from V and 2 bases from J, with 19 bases between. Germline assignment: CDR1 ENHRY and CDR2 SYGVKD. CDR3 length: 18 amino acids. In nucleotides, the CDR3 is TGTGCCATCAGTGACTCCGGGACCTGGGTGGCTAACACCGGGGAGCTGTTTTTT. It yields the protein CAISDSGTWVANTGELFF.

The CDR3 DNA follows: TGTGCCAGCTCACCGACTGGGCACACATCGGAAAAACTGTTTTTT. Translation: CASSPTGHTSEKLFF. The rearrangement links TRBV18 to TRBJ1-4; D ambiguous. V lost 3 bases and J lost 8, with 16 bases in between. The CDR3 is 15 residues long. Germline-derived CDR1 and CDR2 are KGHSH and LQKENI.

The chain recombines TRBV5-4 with TRBJ2-5; 7 nucleotides match TRBD1. Germline V gene data show CDR1 as SGHNT and CDR2 as YYREEE (reference sequence). The length of the CDR3 is 15 residues. With 1 base clipped from V and 2 bases from J, the junction kept 5 bases outside the gene matches. CDR3 in amino acids: CASSLPGQAQETQYF. In DNA form, the CDR3 reads TGTGCCAGCAGCTTGCCCGGACAGGCTCAAGAGACCCAGTACTTC.